This TCR beta chain was obtained from a study of blood T cell repertoires in COVID-19. Study context: The study drew acute and convalescent COVID-19 samples from the United States, Italy and Spain. The cDNA or gDNA used as material had been derived from T cells, B-cell-depleted T cells, or PBMCs.

There are 14 residues in the CDR3. Germline CDR1 SGHVS, CDR2 FQNEAQ. Authors' processing steps: Amplification with reference gene primers provided the estimates of nucleated cell counts. Here immunoSEQ multiplex PCR was the method, and the copy in TCRdb shows in-frame clones only, minus some. V, J and clone size are those of that table, while D and trimming were read from the DNA. The data hold about 60,000 clones, with over 80% observed a single time. Comment on this clone: Germline is not matched at one junction end, which may reflect a read error.

This chain joins TRBV7-8 and TRBJ2-7; D not resolved. The origin of this receptor is a man aged 25-40 years with COVID-19, enrolled during active disease. The sample consisted of peripheral blood. The CDR3 DNA sequence: TGTGCCACCAGCATTCCCACGGCGGACTACGAGCAGTACTTC. Its protein is CATSIPTADYEQYF. The entire variable domain, with the rest obtained from reference TRBV7-8 and TRBJ2-7, is as follows: GAGVSQSPRYKVAKRGQDVALRCDPISGHVSLFWYQQALGQGPEFLTYFQNEAQLDKSGLPSDRFFAERPEGSVSTLKIQRTQQEDSAVYLCATSIPTADYEQYFGPGTRLTVT.